Sequencing of this TCR beta chain was carried out in a study of shared clonotypes between healthy human individuals. For the study at large: Those who served as donors were a couple of women and a few men between the ages of 18 and 49. Overall study findings and caveats: An effect of sequencing depth on clonotype sharing among donors was expected.

Those who donated, Caucasian adults without exception, all lived in Nashville, Tennessee. Unsorted PBMC DNA sequencing spanned ten immunoSEQ deep assay plates. Only in-frame clones appear in the TCRdb table, and some are missing; sequencing was by immunoSEQ multiplex PCR. The sample has 450,000 to 500,000 clones; roughly 80% are singletons. As to this clone: Its antigen is still unknown.

V gave up 4 bases and J gave up 4 bases; unmatched junction bases: 5. The CDR3 spans 14 residues. Germline assignment: CDR1 SNHLY and CDR2 FYNNEI. The sample taken for sequencing was PBMCs. This sequence joins TRBV2 and TRBJ2-7, with 9 bases matching TRBD2. The sequence was collected from a woman between 35 and 50 years old in good health. Some clones in this sample may be carry-over from other donors' samples. CDR3 DNA sequence: TGTGCCAGCAGTGTGCGACTAGCGGCGTACGAGCAGTACTTC. Its protein product is CASSVRLAAYEQYF.